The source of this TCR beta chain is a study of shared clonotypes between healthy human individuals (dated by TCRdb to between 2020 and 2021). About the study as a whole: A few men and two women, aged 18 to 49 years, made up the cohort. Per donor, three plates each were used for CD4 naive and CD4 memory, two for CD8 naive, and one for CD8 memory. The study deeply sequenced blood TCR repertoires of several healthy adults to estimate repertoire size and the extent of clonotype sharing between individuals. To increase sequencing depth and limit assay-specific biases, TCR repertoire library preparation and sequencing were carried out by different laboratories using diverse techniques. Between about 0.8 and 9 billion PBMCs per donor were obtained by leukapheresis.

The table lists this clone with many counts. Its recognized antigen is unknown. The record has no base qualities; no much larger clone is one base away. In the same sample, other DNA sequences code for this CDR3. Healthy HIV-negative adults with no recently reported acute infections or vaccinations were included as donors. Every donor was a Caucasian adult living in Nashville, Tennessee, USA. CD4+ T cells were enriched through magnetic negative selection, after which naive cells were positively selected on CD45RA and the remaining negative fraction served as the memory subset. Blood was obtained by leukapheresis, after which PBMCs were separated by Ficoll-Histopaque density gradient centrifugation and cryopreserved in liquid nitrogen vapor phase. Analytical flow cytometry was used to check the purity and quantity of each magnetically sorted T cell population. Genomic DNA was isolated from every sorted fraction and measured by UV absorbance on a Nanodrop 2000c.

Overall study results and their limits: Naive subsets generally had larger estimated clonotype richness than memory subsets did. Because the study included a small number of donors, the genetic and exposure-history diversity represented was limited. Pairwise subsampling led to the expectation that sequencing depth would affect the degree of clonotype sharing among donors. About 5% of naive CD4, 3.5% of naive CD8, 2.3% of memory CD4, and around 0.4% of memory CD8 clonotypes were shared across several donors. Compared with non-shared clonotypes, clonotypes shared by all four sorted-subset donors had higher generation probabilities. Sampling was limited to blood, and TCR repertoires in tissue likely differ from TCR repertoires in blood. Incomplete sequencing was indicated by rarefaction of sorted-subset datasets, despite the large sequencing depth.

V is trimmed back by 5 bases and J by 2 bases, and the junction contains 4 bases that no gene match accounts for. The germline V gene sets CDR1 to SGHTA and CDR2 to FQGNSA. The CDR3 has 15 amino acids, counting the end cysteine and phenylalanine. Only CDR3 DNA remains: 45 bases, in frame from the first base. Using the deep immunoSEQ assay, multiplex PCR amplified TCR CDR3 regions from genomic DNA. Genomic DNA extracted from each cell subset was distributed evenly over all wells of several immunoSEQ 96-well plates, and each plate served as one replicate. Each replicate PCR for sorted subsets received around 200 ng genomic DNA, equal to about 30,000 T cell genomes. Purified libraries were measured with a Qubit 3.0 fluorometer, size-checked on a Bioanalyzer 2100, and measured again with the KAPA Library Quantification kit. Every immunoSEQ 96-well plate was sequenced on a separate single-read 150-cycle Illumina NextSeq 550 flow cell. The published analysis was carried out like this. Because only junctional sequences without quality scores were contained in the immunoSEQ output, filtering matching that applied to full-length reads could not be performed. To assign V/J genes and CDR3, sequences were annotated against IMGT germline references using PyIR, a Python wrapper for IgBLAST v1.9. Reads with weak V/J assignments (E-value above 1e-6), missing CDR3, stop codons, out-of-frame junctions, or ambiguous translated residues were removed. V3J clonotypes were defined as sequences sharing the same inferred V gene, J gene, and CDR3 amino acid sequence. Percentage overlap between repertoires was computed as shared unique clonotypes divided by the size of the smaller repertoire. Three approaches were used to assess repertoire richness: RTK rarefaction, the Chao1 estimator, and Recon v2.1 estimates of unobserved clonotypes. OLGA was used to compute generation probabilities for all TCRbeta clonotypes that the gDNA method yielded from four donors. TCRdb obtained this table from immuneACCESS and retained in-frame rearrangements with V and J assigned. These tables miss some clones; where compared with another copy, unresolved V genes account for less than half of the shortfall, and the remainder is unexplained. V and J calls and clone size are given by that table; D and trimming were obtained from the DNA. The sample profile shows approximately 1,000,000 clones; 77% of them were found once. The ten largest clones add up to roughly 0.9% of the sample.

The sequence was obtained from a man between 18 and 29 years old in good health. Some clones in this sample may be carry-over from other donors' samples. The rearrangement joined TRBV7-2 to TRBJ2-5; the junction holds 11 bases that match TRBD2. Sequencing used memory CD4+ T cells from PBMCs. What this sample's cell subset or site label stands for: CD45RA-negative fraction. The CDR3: CASSPGTSGQETQYF. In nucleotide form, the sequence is TGTGCCAGCAGCCCGGGGACTAGCGGTCAAGAGACCCAGTACTTC.